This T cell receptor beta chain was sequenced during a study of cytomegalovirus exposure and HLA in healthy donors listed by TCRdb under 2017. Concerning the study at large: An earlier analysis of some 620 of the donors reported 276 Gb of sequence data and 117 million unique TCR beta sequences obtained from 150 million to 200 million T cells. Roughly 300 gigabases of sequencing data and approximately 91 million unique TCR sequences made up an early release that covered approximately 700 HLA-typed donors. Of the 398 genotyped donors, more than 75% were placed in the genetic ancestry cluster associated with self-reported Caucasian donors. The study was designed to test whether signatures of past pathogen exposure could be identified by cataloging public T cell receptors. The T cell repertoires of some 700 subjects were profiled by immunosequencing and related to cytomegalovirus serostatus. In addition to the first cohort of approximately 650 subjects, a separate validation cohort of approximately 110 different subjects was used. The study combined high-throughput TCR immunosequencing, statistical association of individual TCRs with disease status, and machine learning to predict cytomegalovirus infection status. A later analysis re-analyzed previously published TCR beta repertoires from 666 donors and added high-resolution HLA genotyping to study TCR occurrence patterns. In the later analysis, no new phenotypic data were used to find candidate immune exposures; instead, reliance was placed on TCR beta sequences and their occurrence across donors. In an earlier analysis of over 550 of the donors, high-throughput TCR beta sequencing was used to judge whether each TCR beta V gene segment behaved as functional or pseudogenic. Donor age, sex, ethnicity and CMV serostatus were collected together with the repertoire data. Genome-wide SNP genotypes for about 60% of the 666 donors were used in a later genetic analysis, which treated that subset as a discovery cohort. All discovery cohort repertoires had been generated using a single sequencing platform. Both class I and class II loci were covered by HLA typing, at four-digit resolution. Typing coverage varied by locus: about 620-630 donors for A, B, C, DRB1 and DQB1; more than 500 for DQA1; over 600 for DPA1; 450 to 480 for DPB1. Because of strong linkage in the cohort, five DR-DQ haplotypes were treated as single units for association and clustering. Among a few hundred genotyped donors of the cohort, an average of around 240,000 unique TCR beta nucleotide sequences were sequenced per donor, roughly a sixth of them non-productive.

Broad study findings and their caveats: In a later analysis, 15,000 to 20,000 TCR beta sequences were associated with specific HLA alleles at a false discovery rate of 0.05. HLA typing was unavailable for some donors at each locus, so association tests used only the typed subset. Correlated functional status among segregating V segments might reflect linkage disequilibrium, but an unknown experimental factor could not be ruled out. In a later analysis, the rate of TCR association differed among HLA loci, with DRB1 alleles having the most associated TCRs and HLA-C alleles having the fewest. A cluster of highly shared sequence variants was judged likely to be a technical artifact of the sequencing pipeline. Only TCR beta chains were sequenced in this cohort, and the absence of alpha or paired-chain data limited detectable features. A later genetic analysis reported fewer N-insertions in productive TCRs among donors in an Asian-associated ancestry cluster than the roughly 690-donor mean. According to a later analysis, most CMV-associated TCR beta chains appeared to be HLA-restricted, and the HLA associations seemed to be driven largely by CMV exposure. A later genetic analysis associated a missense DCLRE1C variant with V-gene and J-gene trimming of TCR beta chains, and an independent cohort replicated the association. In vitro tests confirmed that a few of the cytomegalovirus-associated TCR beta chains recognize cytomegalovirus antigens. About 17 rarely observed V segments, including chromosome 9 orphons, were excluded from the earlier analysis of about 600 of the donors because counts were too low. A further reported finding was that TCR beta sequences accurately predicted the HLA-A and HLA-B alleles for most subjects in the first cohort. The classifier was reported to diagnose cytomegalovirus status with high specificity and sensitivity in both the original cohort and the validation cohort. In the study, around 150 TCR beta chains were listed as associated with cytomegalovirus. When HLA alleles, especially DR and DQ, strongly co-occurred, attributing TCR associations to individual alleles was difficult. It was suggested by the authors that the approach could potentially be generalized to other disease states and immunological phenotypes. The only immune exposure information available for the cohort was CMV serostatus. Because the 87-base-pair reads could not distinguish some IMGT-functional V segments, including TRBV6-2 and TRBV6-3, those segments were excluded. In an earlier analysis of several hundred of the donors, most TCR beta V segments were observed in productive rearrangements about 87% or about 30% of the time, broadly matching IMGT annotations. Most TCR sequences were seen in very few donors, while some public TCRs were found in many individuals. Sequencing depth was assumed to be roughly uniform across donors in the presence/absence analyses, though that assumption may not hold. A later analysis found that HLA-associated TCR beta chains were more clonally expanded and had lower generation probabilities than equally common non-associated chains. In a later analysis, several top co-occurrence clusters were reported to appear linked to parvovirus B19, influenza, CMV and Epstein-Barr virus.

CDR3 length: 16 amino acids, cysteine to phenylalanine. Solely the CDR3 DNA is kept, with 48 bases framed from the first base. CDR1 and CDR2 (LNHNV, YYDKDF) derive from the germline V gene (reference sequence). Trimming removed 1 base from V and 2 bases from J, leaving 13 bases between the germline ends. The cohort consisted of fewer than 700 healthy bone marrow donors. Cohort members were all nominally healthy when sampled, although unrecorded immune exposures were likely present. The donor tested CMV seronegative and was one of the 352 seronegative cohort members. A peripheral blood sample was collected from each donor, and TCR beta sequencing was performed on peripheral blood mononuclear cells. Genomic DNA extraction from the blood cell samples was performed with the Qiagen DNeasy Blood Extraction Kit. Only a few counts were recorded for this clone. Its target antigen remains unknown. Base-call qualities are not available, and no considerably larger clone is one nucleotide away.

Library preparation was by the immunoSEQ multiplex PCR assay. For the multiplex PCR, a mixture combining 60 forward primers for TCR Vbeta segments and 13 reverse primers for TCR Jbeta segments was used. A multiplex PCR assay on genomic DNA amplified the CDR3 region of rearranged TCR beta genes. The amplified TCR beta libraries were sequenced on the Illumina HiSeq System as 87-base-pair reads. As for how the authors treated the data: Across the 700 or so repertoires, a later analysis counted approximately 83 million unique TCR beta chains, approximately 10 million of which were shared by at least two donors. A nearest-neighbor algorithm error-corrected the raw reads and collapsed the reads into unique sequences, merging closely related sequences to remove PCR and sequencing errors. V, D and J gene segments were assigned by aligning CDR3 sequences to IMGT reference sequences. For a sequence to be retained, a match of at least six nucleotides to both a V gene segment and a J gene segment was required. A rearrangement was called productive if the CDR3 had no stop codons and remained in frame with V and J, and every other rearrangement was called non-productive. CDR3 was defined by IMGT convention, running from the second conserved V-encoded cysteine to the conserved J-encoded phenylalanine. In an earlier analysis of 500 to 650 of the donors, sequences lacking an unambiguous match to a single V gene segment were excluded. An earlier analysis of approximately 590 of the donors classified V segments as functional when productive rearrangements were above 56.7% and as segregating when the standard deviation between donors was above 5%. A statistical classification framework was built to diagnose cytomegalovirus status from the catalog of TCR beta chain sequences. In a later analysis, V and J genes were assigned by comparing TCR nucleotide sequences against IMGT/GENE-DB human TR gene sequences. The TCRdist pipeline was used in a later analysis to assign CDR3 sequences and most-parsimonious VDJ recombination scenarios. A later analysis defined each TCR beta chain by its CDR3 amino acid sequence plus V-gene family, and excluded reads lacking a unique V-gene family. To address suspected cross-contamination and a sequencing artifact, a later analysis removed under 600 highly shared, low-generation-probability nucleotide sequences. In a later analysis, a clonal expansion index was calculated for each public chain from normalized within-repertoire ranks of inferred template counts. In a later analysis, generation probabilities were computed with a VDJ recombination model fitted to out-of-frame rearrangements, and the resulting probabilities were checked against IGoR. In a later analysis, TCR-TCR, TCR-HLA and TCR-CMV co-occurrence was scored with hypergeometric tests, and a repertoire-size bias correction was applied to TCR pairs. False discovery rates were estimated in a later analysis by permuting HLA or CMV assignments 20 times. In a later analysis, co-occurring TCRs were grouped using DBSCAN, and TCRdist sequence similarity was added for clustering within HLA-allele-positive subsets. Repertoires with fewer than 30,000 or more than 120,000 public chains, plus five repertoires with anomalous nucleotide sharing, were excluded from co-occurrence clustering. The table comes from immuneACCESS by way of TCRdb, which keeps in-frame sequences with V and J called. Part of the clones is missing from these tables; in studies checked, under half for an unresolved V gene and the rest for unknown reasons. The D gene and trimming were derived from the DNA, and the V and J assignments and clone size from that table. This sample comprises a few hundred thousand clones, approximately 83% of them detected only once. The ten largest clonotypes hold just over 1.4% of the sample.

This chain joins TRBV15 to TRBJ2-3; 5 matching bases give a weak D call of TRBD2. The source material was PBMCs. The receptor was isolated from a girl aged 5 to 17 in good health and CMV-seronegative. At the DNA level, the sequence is TGTGCCACCAGCAGAGTCCCTAGCCAAAACACAGATACGCAGTATTTT. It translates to CATSRVPSQNTDTQYF.